Included here is one T cell receptor beta chain sequence, with context. Its specificity is unknown. The sample comes from a study of OX40 agonist ivuxolimab in advanced cancers. About the study: In three patients, partial responses were observed, one with hepatocellular carcinoma and two with cutaneous melanoma.

Trimming left V 1 base short and J 9 bases short, with 19 bases between. Germline CDR1 and CDR2: SGHDN and FVKESK. The CDR3 contains 15 residues. Profiling relied on immunoSEQ multiplex PCR, and the TCRdb table lists in-frame clones only, not all of them. The repertoire has some 60,000 clones, 85% of them found once; the top ten carry under 5%. Study-wide points: Low normalized clonal expansion also occurred in some nonresponding patients. With doses of 0.1 to 3.0 mg/kg, CD4+ and CD8+ blood T cells had undergone clonal expansion by week 6.

This chain uses TRBV14 with TRBJ2-7; D is tentatively TRBD1 or TRBD2 (5 bases each). This receptor was obtained from an adult with an advanced solid tumor such as melanoma, head and neck, liver or kidney cancer. Sequenced here: CD4+ or CD8+ T cells sorted from blood, sampled in a trial of the OX40 agonist ivuxolimab. CDR3: CASSQGPGEGFRQYF. CDR3 coding DNA: TGTGCCAGCAGCCAAGGACCCGGAGAGGGGTTTCGGCAGTACTTC. Full variable domain (outside the CDR3, taken from reference TRBV14 and TRBJ2-7): EAGVTQFPSHSVIEKGQTVTLRCDPISGHDNLYWYRRVMGKEIKFLLHFVKESKQDESGMPNNRFLAERTGGTYSTLKVQPAELEDSGVYFCASSQGPGEGFRQYFGPGTRLTVT.